Each of the 18 T cell receptor beta chains below was sequenced from the same sample in a study of cytomegalovirus exposure and HLA in healthy donors listed by TCRdb under 2017. Library construction relied on the immunoSEQ multiplex PCR assay. TCRdb stores this immuneACCESS table with in-frame sequences only. Part of the clones is absent; in the studies checked, under half of the shortfall reflects unresolved V genes, and no reason is known for the rest. The sample table records about 63,000 clones; about 89% of these occur just once. The top ten hold about 1.2% of the sample. Sequencing was performed on PBMCs. Receptors were obtained from a woman younger than 35 in good health and CMV-seronegative.

J is TRBJ2-7 and V is TRBV5-1, with 7 bases matching TRBD2. This CDR3 region has 13 residues. Germline CDR1 reads SGHRS; CDR2 reads YFSETQ. Trimming took 7 bases from V and 2 from J; bases not matched to a gene: 6. CDR3 nucleotides: TGCGCCAGCTCCTGGGGGGGGACCTACGAGCAGTACTTC. Translating it yields CASSWGGTYEQYF.

The CDR3 nucleotides are TGTGCCAGTAGTATCTCGTCGACAGGGGGAAAACAGCCCCAGCATTTT. As protein: CASSISSTGGKQPQHF. The genes are TRBV19 and TRBJ1-5, with 9 bases that match TRBD1. CDR3 size: 16 residues. The ends lost 3 bases at V and 7 bases at J; junction bases unmatched: 10. Germline-derived CDR1 and CDR2 are LNHDA and SQIVND (reference sequence).

The chain's CDR3 is CASSPGTGSHQPQHF. As DNA, the CDR3 is TGTGCCAGCAGCCCCGGGACAGGGTCCCATCAGCCCCAGCATTTT. The chain is built from TRBV9 and TRBJ1-5; 9 bases match TRBD1. This CDR3 has 15 residues. V was pared by 4 bases and J by 5 bases, with 7 bases of the junction left unmatched. Germline V CDR1 and CDR2: SGDLS, YYNGEE.

The rearrangement uses TRBV6-1 and TRBJ1-5, with 8 bases lining up with TRBD1. The CDR3 extends over 15 amino acids. Trimming at V came to 5 bases and at J to 6 bases, leaving 9 bases not matched to a gene. The germline V gene encodes CDR1 MNHNS and CDR2 SASEGT. The CDR3 DNA reads TGTGCCAGCAGTTGGGGACAGGCTACCGGTCAGCCCCAGCATTTT. This gives the protein CASSWGQATGQPQHF.

V usage is TRBV12-5 and J usage is TRBJ1-5, with a possible D match to TRBD1 (5 bases). The CDR3 spans 14 residues. The V and J ends lost 6 bases and 11 bases respectively, with 20 bases between them. Looked up from germline, CDR1 is LGHNT and CDR2 is FRNRAP. The CDR3 DNA sequence: TGTGCTAGTGGCAAACCGACAGTTCTCCGGGCCCAGCATTTT. This gives the protein CASGKPTVLRAQHF.

The J gene is TRBJ1-2, the V gene TRBV20-1; 8 bases match TRBD1. After removal of 6 bases from V and 8 bases from J, the junction contained 5 bases not matched to a gene. This CDR3 contains 11 residues. Germline-derived CDR1 and CDR2 are DFQATT and SNEGSKA (reference sequence). The CDR3 DNA is TGCAGTGCCGAACAGGGGGAGGGCTACACCTTC. Protein: CSAEQGEGYTF.

The V call is TRBV9, the J call TRBJ1-2; D is possibly TRBD1 (6 bases). The CDR3 has 15 residues. V was shortened by 0 bases and J by 1 base, with 10 bases between the two germline ends. The germline V gene encodes CDR1 SGDLS and CDR2 YYNGEE. The CDR3 reads CASSVGGGHNYGYTF. Here the CDR3 DNA reads TGTGCCAGCAGCGTAGGCGGGGGGCATAACTATGGCTACACCTTC.

The CDR3 loop is CASGPPRGRARNTIYF. The CDR3 coding sequence is TGTGCTAGTGGTCCCCCCAGAGGGAGGGCGAGAAACACCATATATTTT. This rearrangement joins TRBV12-5 to TRBJ1-3; D unclear. The CDR3 runs 16 residues. The germline CDR1 and CDR2 sequences are LGHNT and FRNRAP. Trimming cost V 5 bases and J 5 bases, with 19 bases left between them.

The chain has TRBV6-5 and TRBJ2-3, with TRBD2 matching over 7 bases. The CDR3 runs 12 residues. Germline lookup yields CDR1 MNHEY and CDR2 SVGAGI. The junction had 2 bases not matched to a gene; V was cut back by 6 bases and J by 5 bases. The CDR3 region is CASSPGGDTQYF. The CDR3 DNA reads as TGTGCCAGCAGCCCGGGGGGAGATACGCAGTATTTT.

The count of this clone is one. This chain joins TRBV6-6 and TRBJ1-1; no definite D call. V lost 5 bases and J lost 1, with 5 bases in between. Germline assignment: CDR1 MNHNY and CDR2 SVGAGI (reference sequence). This CDR3 is 12 amino acids long. The CDR3 DNA sequence: TGTGCCAGCAGTCCAGGGAACACTGAAGCTTTCTTT. The encoded protein is CASSPGNTEAFF.

The V gene is TRBV18, the J gene TRBJ1-1; D unclear. V lost 0 bases and J 4 bases, leaving 9 bases between the germline ends. CDR3 length equals 14 residues. Germline V gives CDR1 KGHSH, CDR2 LQKENI. In nucleotides, the CDR3 is TGTGCCAGCTCACCACCGATAGGGAGCACTGAAGCTTTCTTT. It specifies CASSPPIGSTEAFF.

The genes are TRBV11-1 and TRBJ2-1, with TRBD1 matching 10 bases. CDR1 SGHAT and CDR2 FQDESV come from the germline V gene (reference sequence). There are 14 residues in the CDR3. With 1 base clipped from V and 9 bases from J, the junction kept 3 bases outside the gene matches. CDR3 region: CASSLVTGGGEQFF. CDR3 DNA sequence: TGTGCCAGCAGCTTAGTGACAGGGGGCGGTGAGCAGTTCTTC.

Only a few counts were recorded for this clone. The rearrangement joins TRBV10-3 to TRBJ1-2; no reliable D call. V was trimmed by 3 bases and J by 3 bases, leaving 11 bases between them. This CDR3 contains 14 residues. The germline V gene encodes CDR1 ENHRY and CDR2 SYGVKD. This CDR3 reads CAISDSLGHYGYTF. CDR3 bases: TGTGCCATCAGTGACTCACTTGGGCACTATGGCTACACCTTC.

The J gene is TRBJ1-1, the V gene TRBV10-2; D possibly corresponds to TRBD1 (5 bases). Germline CDR1 reads WSHSY; CDR2 reads SAAADI. The CDR3 contains 14 residues. V was pared by 7 bases and J by 0 bases, with 12 bases between. CDR3 region: CASTQGTLNTEAFF. CDR3 in DNA: TGCGCCAGCACCCAAGGGACTTTGAACACTGAAGCTTTCTTT.

The gene calls are TRBV5-6 and TRBJ2-7; 8 bases agree with TRBD2. Trimming cost V 5 bases and J 2 bases; bases outside gene matches: 6. From germline, CDR1 is SGHDT and CDR2 YYEEEE. There are 14 residues in the CDR3. CDR3 in amino acids: CASSWKRETYEQYF. CDR3 in DNA: TGTGCCAGCAGTTGGAAGCGGGAGACCTACGAGCAGTACTTC.

The V call is TRBV5-1, the J call TRBJ1-2; 8 nucleotides align to TRBD1. CDR3 length equals 14 residues. The J segment lost 6 bases and the V segment lost 4 bases, leaving 8 bases of the junction unmatched. Germline CDR1 is SGHRS and CDR2 is YFSETQ. CDR3 in DNA: TGCGCCAGCAGCCCCCGGGACAGGTCAGATGGCTACACCTTC. It translates to CASSPRDRSDGYTF.

CDR3 loop: CASSVAPPAGGGDTQYF. The DNA for the CDR3 is TGTGCCAGCAGCGTAGCCCCCCCAGCGGGGGGAGGAGATACGCAGTATTTT. The chain is built from TRBV9 and TRBJ2-3, with 9 bases identical to TRBD2. The CDR3 covers 17 residues. V dropped 0 bases and J dropped 5; count of bases not matched to a gene: 10. Germline assignment: CDR1 SGDLS and CDR2 YYNGEE.

This sequence joins TRBV7-9 and TRBJ1-2, with a weak D call TRBD1 (6 bases). The V end lost 3 bases, the J end lost 4 bases, and 15 bases lay between the germline ends. CDR3 length: 15 amino acids. Germline CDR1 SEHNR, CDR2 FQNEAQ (reference sequence). CDR3 DNA sequence: TGTGCCAGCAGCTTGAACAGGGCTGGCGGCTATGGCTACACCTTC. It encodes CASSLNRAGGYGYTF.